This T cell receptor beta chain was captured by sequencing in a study of early T cells in non-severe SARS-CoV-2 infection. This clonotype was picked up a small number of times. The CDR3 is made up of 16 amino acids. Trimming took 3 bases from V and 4 from J, leaving 18 bases between them. One entry per CDR3 protein, called by TCRdb with MiXCR from the 5' RACE reads. The profile shows about 39,000 distinct CDR3 sequences, roughly 7% of them singletons. The sample taken for sequencing was whole blood. This clonotype was sampled from an adult who was a healthcare worker with PCR-confirmed SARS-CoV-2 infection or an uninfected control (not recorded which). The J gene is TRBJ1-2, the V gene TRBV12-3 or TRBV12-4; D not certain. The CDR3 DNA is TGTGCCAGCAGTTTTGGCGGTGCAGCCAGCCTCTATGGCTACACCTTC. Amino acids: CASSFGGAASLYGYTF.